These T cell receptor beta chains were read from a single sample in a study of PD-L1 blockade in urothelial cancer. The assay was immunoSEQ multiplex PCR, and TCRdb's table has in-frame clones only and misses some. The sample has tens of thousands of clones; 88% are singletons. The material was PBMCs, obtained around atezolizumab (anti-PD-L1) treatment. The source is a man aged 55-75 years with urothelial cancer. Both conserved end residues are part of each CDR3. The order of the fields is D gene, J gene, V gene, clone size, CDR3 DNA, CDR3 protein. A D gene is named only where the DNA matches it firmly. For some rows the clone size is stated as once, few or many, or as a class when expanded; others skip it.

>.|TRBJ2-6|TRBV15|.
TGTGCCACCAGCAGAGTAGACTCTGGGGCCAACGTCCTGACTTTC
CATSRVDSGANVLTF
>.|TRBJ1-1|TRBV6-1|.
TGTGCCAGCAGTGAATCCAGGAACACTGAAGCTTTCTTT
CASSESRNTEAFF
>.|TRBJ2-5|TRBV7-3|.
TGTGCCAGCAGCTCAACGGCGGCCTCGTCCGAGACCCAGTACTTC
CASSSTAASSETQYF
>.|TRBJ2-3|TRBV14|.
TGTGCCAGCAGCCAAGTCCCAGGCTCAGTCACAGATACGCAGTATTTT
CASSQVPGSVTDTQYF
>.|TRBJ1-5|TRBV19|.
TGTGCCAGTTCAGCAGGCGCCAGGGAGCCCCAGCATTTT
CASSAGAREPQHF
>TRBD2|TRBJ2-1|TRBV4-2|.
TGTGCCAGCAGCCAAGAATGGGCTAGCGGGGGGTGGGGCTCCTACAATGAGCAGTTCTTC
CASSQEWASGGWGSYNEQFF
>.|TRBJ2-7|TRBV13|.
TGTGCCAGCAGCTTAGGCGGCCCACAGAGCTACGAGCAGTACTTC
CASSLGGPQSYEQYF
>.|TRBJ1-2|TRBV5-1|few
TGCGCCAGCAGCTCCGGACAGCTCTATGGCTACACCTTC
CASSSGQLYGYTF
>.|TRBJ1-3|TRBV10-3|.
TGTGCCACCCGTCGGGGTAGCCAGATCTCTGGAAACACCATATATTTT
CATRRGSQISGNTIYF
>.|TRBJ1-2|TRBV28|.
TGTGCCAGCACCCATCTACAGGGTTTACTTTCTAACTATGGCTACACCTTC
CASTHLQGLLSNYGYTF
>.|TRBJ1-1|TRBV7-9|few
TGTGCCAGCAGCTTAGCCCGCTCGGGAGAAGCTTTCTTT
CASSLARSGEAFF
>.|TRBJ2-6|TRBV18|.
TGTGCCAGCTCACCAACCTGGGCAGGTGGTTCTGGGGCCAACGTCCTGACTTTC
CASSPTWAGGSGANVLTF
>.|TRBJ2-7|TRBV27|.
TGTGCCAGCAGTCCCGGGACAACTAACTACGAGCAGTACTTC
CASSPGTTNYEQYF
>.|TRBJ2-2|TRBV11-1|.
TGTGCCAGCAGCTTAGGACCAGACAAAGAAAACACCGGGGAGCTGTTTTTT
CASSLGPDKENTGELFF
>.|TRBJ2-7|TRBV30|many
TGTGCCTGGAGTGTAAGCGTCTACGAGCAGTACTTC
CAWSVSVYEQYF
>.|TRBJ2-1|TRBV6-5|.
TGTGCCAGCTCCGGTAGGGAGCAAGATGAGCAGTTCTTC
CASSGREQDEQFF
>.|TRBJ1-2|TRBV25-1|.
TGTGCCATTCGGCGGGGGCTAGGTGGCTACACCTTC
CAIRRGLGGYTF
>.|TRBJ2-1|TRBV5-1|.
TGCGCCAGCAGCTTGGTCGGGGGTTGGGCCAATGAGCAGTTCTTC
CASSLVGGWANEQFF
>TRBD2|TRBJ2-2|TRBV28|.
TGTGCCAGCAGCGACGGTAGAAGGACTAGCGGGAGAAGGGGGGAGCTGTTTTTT
CASSDGRRTSGRRGELFF
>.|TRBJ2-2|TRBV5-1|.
TGCGCCAGCAGCTTGGTAGAGCTCGGGGGCACCGGGGAGCTGTTTTTT
CASSLVELGGTGELFF
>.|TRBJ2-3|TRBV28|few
TGTGCGACTTTAAGGGGCTCGTCTAGCACAGATACGCAGTATTTT
CATLRGSSSTDTQYF
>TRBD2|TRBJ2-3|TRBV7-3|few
TGTGCCAGCAGCTTATTCGGGACTAGCGACACAGATACGCAGTATTTT
CASSLFGTSDTDTQYF
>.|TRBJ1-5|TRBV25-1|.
TGTGCCAGCAGTGAAATTGGGGCGGACAGGCCCCAGCATTTT
CASSEIGADRPQHF
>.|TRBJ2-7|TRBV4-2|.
TGTGCCAGCAGCCAGGACTCAGGCGTCGGAGGCGAGCAGTACTTC
CASSQDSGVGGEQYF
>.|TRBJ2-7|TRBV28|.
TGTGCCAGCAGCCAACCGGGCTACGAGCAGTACTTC
CASSQPGYEQYF
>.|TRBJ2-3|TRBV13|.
TGTGCCAGCAGCCCCATCAGTCCTTACACAGATACGCAGTATTTT
CASSPISPYTDTQYF
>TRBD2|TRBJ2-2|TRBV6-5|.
TGTGCCAGCAGTCTAGCGGGAGGGGGCACCGGGGAGCTGTTTTTT
CASSLAGGGTGELFF
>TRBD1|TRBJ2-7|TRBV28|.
TGTGCCAGCAGTTCCCGGGGACAGGGGGCCTACGAGCAGTACTTC
CASSSRGQGAYEQYF
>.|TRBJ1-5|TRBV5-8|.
TGTGCCAGCAGCCGGACTGCTGATCAGCCCCAGCATTTT
CASSRTADQPQHF
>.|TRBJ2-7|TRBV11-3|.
TGTGCCAGCAGCTTAGAAGGGACTTCCGGGGAGCAGTACTTC
CASSLEGTSGEQYF
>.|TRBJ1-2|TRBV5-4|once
TGTGCCAGCAGCCCGGCCGTGACAGATTATGGCTACACCTTC
CASSPAVTDYGYTF
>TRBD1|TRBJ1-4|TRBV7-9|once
TGTGCCAGCAGCCGACAGGGTATTAATGAAAAACTGTTTTTT
CASSRQGINEKLFF
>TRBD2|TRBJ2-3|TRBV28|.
TGTGCCAGCAGAGCCGGGACTAGCGGGAGGAGGGATACGCAGTATTTT
CASRAGTSGRRDTQYF
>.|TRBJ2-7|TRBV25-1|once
TGTGCCAGCAACCACATATTCGGGTACGAGCAGTACTTC
CASNHIFGYEQYF
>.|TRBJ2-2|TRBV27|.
TGTGCCAGCAGCCTCGGGACACCGAACACCGGGGAGCTGTTTTTT
CASSLGTPNTGELFF
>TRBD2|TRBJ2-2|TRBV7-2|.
TGTGCCAGCAGCTTAAAACTAGCGGGAGAAGGGCGCACCGGGGAGCTGTTTTTT
CASSLKLAGEGRTGELFF
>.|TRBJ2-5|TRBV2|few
TGTGCCAGCCGAGGGCAAGAGACCCAGTACTTC
CASRGQETQYF
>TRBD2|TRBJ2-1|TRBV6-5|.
TGTGCCAGCAGAAAGACTAGCGGGGGGTACAATGAGCAGTTCTTC
CASRKTSGGYNEQFF
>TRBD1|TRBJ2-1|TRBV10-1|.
TGCGCCAGCAGTGATGCCGAGGGGGCTTCCTACAATGAGCAGTTCTTC
CASSDAEGASYNEQFF
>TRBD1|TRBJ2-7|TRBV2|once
TGTGCCAGCAGTGGGGACAGATCCTACGAGCAGTACTTC
CASSGDRSYEQYF
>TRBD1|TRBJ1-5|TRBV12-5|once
TGTGCTAGTGGTTTTATTACAGGGGGCGGACAGCCCCAGCATTTT
CASGFITGGGQPQHF
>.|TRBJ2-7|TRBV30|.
TGTGCCTGGGGCGGGAATGCGGGCGAGCAGTACTTC
CAWGGNAGEQYF
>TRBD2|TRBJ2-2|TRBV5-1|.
TGCGCCAGCAGCCCCAGCGGGGGCAACACCGGGGAGCTGTTTTTT
CASSPSGGNTGELFF
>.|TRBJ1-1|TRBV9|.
TGTGCCAGCAGCACTCTCCGAGACACGCTACGACGGGGGAACACTGAAGCTTTCTTT
CASSTLRDTLRRGNTEAFF
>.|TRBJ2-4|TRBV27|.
TGTGCCAGCAGGCCGAACAGGGAGGCCAAAAACATTCAGTACTTC
CASRPNREAKNIQYF
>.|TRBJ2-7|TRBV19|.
TGTGCCAGTAGTAGCGGACGGATTCGGGAGTACGAGCAGTACTTC
CASSSGRIREYEQYF
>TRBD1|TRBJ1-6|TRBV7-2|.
TGTGCCAGCAGCTTAGCAGGACAGGGGGTATCACCCCTCCACTTT
CASSLAGQGVSPLHF
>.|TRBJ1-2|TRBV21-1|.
TGTGCCAGCAGCGGAGGACAGGGGGTTTTTTTGGGCTACACCTTC
CASSGGQGVFLGYTF
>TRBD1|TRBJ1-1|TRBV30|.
TGTGCCTGGAGTGTAGGGACAGGGGGAACTGAAGCTTTCTTT
CAWSVGTGGTEAFF
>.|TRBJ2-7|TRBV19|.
TGTGCCAGTAGTATAGACCCTACGAATAAGCAGTACTTC
CASSIDPTNKQYF
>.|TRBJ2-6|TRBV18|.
TGTGCCAGCTCACCACTGCTCAGGGGCTTTGCTGGGGCCAACGTCCTGACTTTC
CASSPLLRGFAGANVLTF
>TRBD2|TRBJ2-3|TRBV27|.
TGTGCCAGCAGTCTCCACAGGACTAGCGGGAGGGGGGATACGCAGTATTTT
CASSLHRTSGRGDTQYF
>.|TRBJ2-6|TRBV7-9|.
TGTGCCAGCAGCACCTACAGGGGACTGTTCTCTGGGGCCAACGTCCTGACTTTC
CASSTYRGLFSGANVLTF